This is a list of T cell receptor beta chains from one sample in a study of blood T cell repertoires in COVID-19. Clones were sequenced by immunoSEQ multiplex PCR, and TCRdb holds only the in-frame ones, with some missing. The table includes over 300,000 clones, 65% to 90% detected once. Sequencing used peripheral blood. The source is a human donor in a cohort sampled during active COVID-19. CDR3s include the opening cysteine and the closing phenylalanine or tryptophan. Each record gives: clone size, J gene, V gene, D gene, CDR3 protein, CDR3 DNA. A D gene is named only where the DNA matches it firmly. Expanded clones get a size class; other rows say once, few or many, or leave the size out.

NA | TRBJ1-6 | TRBV24-1 | TRBD1 | CATSSGQGNSPLHF | TGTGCCACCAGTTCGGGACAGGGTAATTCACCCCTCCACTTT
NA | TRBJ1-1 | TRBV9 | NA | CASSHNPNTEAFF | TGTGCCAGCAGCCACAACCCGAACACTGAAGCTTTCTTT
NA | TRBJ1-3 | TRBV7-2 | TRBD1 | CASSSGQGDGNTIYF | TGTGCCAGCAGTTCAGGACAGGGGGACGGAAACACCATATATTTT
few | TRBJ2-7 | TRBV6-5 | NA | CASSYSSGFSYEQYF | TGTGCCAGCAGTTACTCCTCAGGATTCTCCTACGAGCAGTACTTC
NA | TRBJ2-4 | TRBV2 | TRBD2 | CASSDLRGGLWAKNIQYF | TGTGCCAGCAGTGACTTGCGGGGGGGCCTCTGGGCCAAAAACATTCAGTACTTC
NA | TRBJ2-7 | TRBV5-8 | TRBD2 | CASSHNTGLAINEQYF | TGTGCCAGCAGCCACAATACAGGACTAGCAATCAACGAGCAGTACTTC
NA | TRBJ2-1 | TRBV7-8 | NA | CASEGGGGSYNEQFF | TGTGCCAGCGAGGGGGGCGGGGGCTCCTACAATGAGCAGTTCTTC
NA | TRBJ1-1 | TRBV6-5 | TRBD1 | CASRETGTYEAFF | TGTGCCAGCAGGGAGACAGGGACTTATGAAGCTTTCTTT
few | TRBJ1-2 | TRBV6-5 | TRBD1 | CASSNRGREGYTF | TGTGCCAGCAGCAACAGGGGGCGGGAGGGCTACACCTTC
NA | TRBJ1-6 | TRBV18 | NA | CASSPTPNSPLHF | TGTGCCAGCTCACCGACACCAAATTCACCCCTCCACTTT
many | TRBJ2-1 | TRBV27 | TRBD1 | CASSLSDRGHYNEQFF | TGTGCCAGCAGTTTATCCGACAGGGGCCACTACAATGAGCAGTTCTTC
NA | TRBJ2-1 | TRBV19 | TRBD2 | CASIRAGGRKSSYNEQFF | TGTGCCAGTATAAGGGCGGGGGGTCGGAAAAGCTCCTACAATGAGCAGTTCTTC
NA | TRBJ2-7 | TRBV7-2 | TRBD2 | CASSHLAGSSYEQYF | TGTGCCAGCAGCCACCTAGCGGGGAGCTCCTACGAGCAGTACTTC
NA | TRBJ2-1 | TRBV20-1 | NA | CSASAAGWNEQFF | TGCAGTGCTAGTGCGGCAGGGTGGAATGAGCAGTTCTTC
NA | TRBJ2-2 | TRBV10-1 | TRBD1 | CASSGGTGSNTGELFF | TGCGCCAGCAGTGGAGGGACAGGGTCGAACACCGGGGAGCTGTTTTTT
NA | TRBJ1-1 | TRBV5-5 | NA | CASSLAIQGAEAFF | TGTGCCAGCAGCTTGGCAATACAGGGTGCTGAAGCTTTCTTT
NA | TRBJ2-1 | TRBV9 | NA | CASSVRAGTTGPQSIYNEQFF | TGTGCCAGCAGCGTTCGGGCTGGGACAACAGGGCCCCAAAGTATCTACAATGAGCAGTTCTTC
NA | TRBJ1-6 | TRBV12-1 | NA | CASSLQGSLHF | TGTGCCAGCAGCCTACAGGGGTCCCTCCACTTT
NA | TRBJ1-5 | TRBV3-1/TRBV3-2 | NA | CASSRGWGENQPQHF | TGTGCCAGCAGCCGCGGGTGGGGGGAAAATCAGCCCCAGCATTTT
once | TRBJ1-5 | TRBV5-1 | TRBD1 | CASSLEQGQPQHF | TGCGCCAGCAGCTTGGAACAGGGGCAGCCCCAGCATTTT
NA | TRBJ2-7 | TRBV7-6 | TRBD1 | CASSLEVGKGAGEQYF | TGTGCCAGCAGCCTAGAAGTGGGTAAGGGGGCAGGGGAGCAGTACTTC
NA | TRBJ1-2 | TRBV27 | NA | CASSFTGTNYGYTF | TGTGCCAGCAGTTTCACAGGAACTAACTATGGCTACACCTTC
NA | TRBJ2-7 | TRBV19 | TRBD1 | CASTRGQGAYEQYF | TGTGCCAGTACCCGGGGACAGGGGGCCTACGAGCAGTACTTC
NA | TRBJ1-1 | TRBV4-1 | NA | CASGAAVDTEAFF | TGCGCCAGCGGGGCGGCCGTAGACACTGAAGCTTTCTTT
NA | TRBJ1-5 | TRBV27 | NA | CASSLRGQPQHF | TGTGCCAGCAGTTTAAGAGGTCAGCCCCAGCATTTT
NA | TRBJ2-1 | TRBV7-9 | NA | CASSLEMTGYGEQFF | TGTGCCAGCAGCTTAGAAATGACAGGTTATGGGGAGCAGTTCTTC
NA | TRBJ2-3 | TRBV20-1 | NA | CSASFSASDTQYF | TGCAGTGCTAGTTTCTCAGCGTCAGATACGCAGTATTTT
NA | TRBJ2-3 | TRBV30 | TRBD2 | CAWSTSGGTDTQYF | TGTGCCTGGAGTACTAGCGGGGGCACAGATACGCAGTATTTT
NA | TRBJ2-6 | TRBV29-1 | NA | CSVVGSSGANVLTF | TGCAGCGTTGTCGGTTCGTCTGGGGCCAACGTCCTGACTTTC
NA | TRBJ2-1 | TRBV6-5 | TRBD1 | CASSSRDRPYNEQFF | TGTGCCAGCAGTTCTCGGGACAGACCTTACAATGAGCAGTTCTTC
NA | TRBJ1-2 | TRBV6-5 | TRBD1 | CASSYRTGVLYGYTF | TGTGCCAGCAGTTACAGGACAGGGGTTTTGTATGGCTACACCTTC
NA | TRBJ1-5 | TRBV19 | TRBD1 | CASSMGTVRYQPQHF | TGTGCCAGTAGTATGGGGACAGTCCGGTATCAGCCCCAGCATTTT
NA | TRBJ2-3 | TRBV6-4 | NA | CASRARTVTDTQYF | TGTGCCAGCAGGGCCAGGACAGTAACAGATACGCAGTATTTT
NA | TRBJ2-3 | TRBV9 | NA | CASSVGGQPTDTQYF | TGTGCCAGCAGCGTAGGGGGACAACCCACAGATACGCAGTATTTT
NA | TRBJ2-7 | TRBV6-1 | TRBD1 | CASSEPGQVTYEQYF | TGTGCCAGCAGTGAACCAGGACAGGTGACCTACGAGCAGTACTTC
NA | TRBJ2-3 | TRBV5-6 | TRBD1 | CASSPDRGASTDTQYF | TGTGCCAGCAGCCCAGACAGGGGCGCTAGCACAGATACGCAGTATTTT
NA | TRBJ2-3 | TRBV12-3/TRBV12-4 | NA | CASSRLRGDTQYF | TGTGCCAGCAGTCGTCTCCGCGGAGATACGCAGTATTTT
NA | TRBJ1-1 | TRBV19 | NA | CASRTQGFGAGEAFF | TGTGCCAGTAGGACCCAGGGGTTCGGGGCAGGTGAAGCTTTCTTT
NA | TRBJ1-3 | TRBV5-6 | TRBD1 | CASSADRGLLNTIYF | TGTGCCAGCAGCGCAGACAGGGGGCTTTTAAATACCATATATTTT
NA | TRBJ1-2 | TRBV3-1/TRBV3-2 | TRBD1 | CASSQEWDRGDGYTF | TGTGCCAGCAGCCAAGAATGGGACAGGGGCGATGGCTACACCTTC
few | TRBJ2-3 | TRBV18 | NA | CASSPTNDPTDTQYF | TGTGCCAGCTCACCTACTAACGATCCCACAGATACGCAGTATTTT
once | TRBJ1-5 | TRBV6-5 | TRBD1 | CASSYGQGRNQPQHF | TGTGCCAGCAGTTACGGACAGGGGCGAAATCAGCCCCAGCATTTT
NA | TRBJ2-5 | TRBV11-1 | NA | CASSQVGRENYF | TGTGCCAGCAGCCAGGTGGGCAGGGAAAATTACTTC
many | TRBJ1-4 | TRBV5-5 | NA | CASSLKPHAGNEKLFF | TGTGCCAGCAGCCTCAAGCCTCACGCCGGTAATGAAAAACTGTTTTTT
once | TRBJ2-5 | TRBV2 | NA | CASRRIQETQYF | TGTGCCAGCAGGCGGATCCAAGAGACCCAGTACTTC
NA | TRBJ2-3 | TRBV12-5 | TRBD2 | CASGLGTSGGSTDTQYF | TGTGCTAGTGGTTTGGGAACTAGCGGGGGAAGCACAGATACGCAGTATTTT
NA | TRBJ1-5 | TRBV7-6 | NA | CASSLFAGSSQPQHF | TGTGCCAGCAGCTTATTTGCCGGGTCATCTCAGCCCCAGCATTTT
NA | TRBJ1-5 | TRBV15 | NA | CATSRDRQALGPQHF | TGTGCCACCAGCAGAGATCGACAGGCCCTCGGGCCCCAGCATTTT